This T cell receptor beta chain was observed in a study of CD8+ T cells in alopecia areata. V lost 0 bases and J lost 4, with 8 bases in between. The CDR3 consists of 14 residues. Germline V gene lookup returns CDR1 SGHDT and CDR2 YYEEEE. TCR sequencing used cDNA made by reverse transcription of extracted RNA. The assay was immunoSEQ multiplex PCR, and TCRdb's table has in-frame clones only and misses some. The table includes tens of thousands of clones, more than 65% detected once. Treatment given: oral pan-JAK inhibitor, 5-10 mg twice daily. Peripheral blood and lesional scalp punch biopsies were taken from alopecia areata patients. For this clone: Its antigen remains unknown. The sample contains more than one DNA sequence encoding this CDR3.

Study-wide results and caveats: In scalp and blood during tofacitinib, many expanded lesional clones persisted. Patients shared TCRs less clearly than mice did, possibly for HLA-related reasons.

The receptor was derived from a human donor with alopecia areata. The V and J genes are TRBV5-6 and TRBJ1-5; TRBD1 is a possible D gene (6 bases). This specimen was CD8+ T cells sorted from blood, taken at approximately week 45, from a patient treated with tofacitinib. The CDR3 spells CASSLATGNQPQHF. CDR3 DNA sequence: TGTGCCAGCAGCTTGGCAACAGGGAATCAGCCCCAGCATTTT.